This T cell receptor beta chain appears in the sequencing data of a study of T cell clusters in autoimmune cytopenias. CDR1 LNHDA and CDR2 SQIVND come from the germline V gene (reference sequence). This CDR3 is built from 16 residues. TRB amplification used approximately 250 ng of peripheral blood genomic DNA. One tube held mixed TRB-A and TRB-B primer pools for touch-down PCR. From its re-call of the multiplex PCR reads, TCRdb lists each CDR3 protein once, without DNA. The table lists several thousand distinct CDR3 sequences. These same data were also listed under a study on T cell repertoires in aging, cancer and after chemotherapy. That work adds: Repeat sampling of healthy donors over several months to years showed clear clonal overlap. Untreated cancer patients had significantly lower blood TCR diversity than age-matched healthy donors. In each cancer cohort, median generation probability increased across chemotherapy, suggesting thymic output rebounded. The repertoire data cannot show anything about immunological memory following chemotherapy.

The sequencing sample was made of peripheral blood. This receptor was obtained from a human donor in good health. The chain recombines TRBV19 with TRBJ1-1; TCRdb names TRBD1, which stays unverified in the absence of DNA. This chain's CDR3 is CASTPWGQGLNTEAFF.